This paragraph reports one T cell receptor (beta chain). This table comes from immunoSEQ multiplex PCR, and its TCRdb copy is limited to in-frame clones, with some not included. The sample consists of roughly 93,000 clones, around 93% of them appearing once. This sample is drawn from a study of T cell changes during pregnancy in multiple sclerosis. CDR3 size: 14 residues. CDR1 and CDR2 (germline): SGDLS, YYNGEE. Trimming cost V 4 bases and J 4 bases; bases outside gene matches: 6. The material sequenced was peripheral blood, taken in the first trimester of pregnancy. This receptor was obtained from a female donor in good health, enrolled as a control in a pregnancy study. The rearrangement links TRBV9 to TRBJ1-1; 8 bases map to TRBD1. DNA for the CDR3: TGTGCCAGCAGCCAACAGGGGGACCTCACTGAAGCTTTCTTT. Amino acid sequence: CASSQQGDLTEAFF.